Listed here is a single TCR beta chain. The data belong to a study of technical replicates of blood from a handful of donors. The data were produced by immunoSEQ multiplex PCR, yet TCRdb's version contains in-frame clones alone and is incomplete. The profile shows about 100,000 clones, 95% of them singletons. CDR1 is SGHDT, CDR2 YYEEEE, per germline. CDR3 length equals 13 residues. V shed 2 bases and J 5 bases; nucleotides not matched to a gene: 3. This chain links TRBV5-6 with TRBJ2-5, with 7 bases identical to TRBD2. The sequence was obtained from a human donor in good health. Sequenced: T cells isolated from PBMCs. The CDR3 sequence: CASSFWEGETQYF. The CDR3 DNA reads TGTGCCAGCAGCTTCTGGGAGGGGGAGACCCAGTACTTC.